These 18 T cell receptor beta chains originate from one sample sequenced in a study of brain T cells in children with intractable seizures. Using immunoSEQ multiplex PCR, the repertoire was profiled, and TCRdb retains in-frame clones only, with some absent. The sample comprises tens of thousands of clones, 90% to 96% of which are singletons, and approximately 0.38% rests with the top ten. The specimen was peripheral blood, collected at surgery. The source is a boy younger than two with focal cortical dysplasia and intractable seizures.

Here the CDR3 reads CASSLAPNTGELFF. The CDR3 region has the DNA TGTGCCAGCAGTCTAGCGCCGAACACCGGGGAGCTGTTTTTT. The chain couples TRBV2 to TRBJ2-2; a possible D gene is TRBD2 (6 bases). Germline CDR1 reads SNHLY; CDR2 reads FYNNEI. The CDR3 extends over 14 amino acids. V lost 5 bases and J lost 0, with 7 bases in between.

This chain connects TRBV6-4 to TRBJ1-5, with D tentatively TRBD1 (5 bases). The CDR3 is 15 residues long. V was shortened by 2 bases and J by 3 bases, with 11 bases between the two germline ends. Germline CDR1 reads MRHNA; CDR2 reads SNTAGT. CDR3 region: CASSDAGRSNQPQHF. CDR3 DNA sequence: TGTGCCAGCAGTGACGCGGGACGGTCCAATCAGCCCCAGCATTTT.

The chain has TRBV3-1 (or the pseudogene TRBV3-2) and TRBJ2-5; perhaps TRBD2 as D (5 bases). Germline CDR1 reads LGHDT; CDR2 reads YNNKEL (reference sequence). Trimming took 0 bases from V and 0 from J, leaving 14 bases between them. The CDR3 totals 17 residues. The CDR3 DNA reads TGTGCCAGCAGCCAAGATCGTACTAGTGTTTACCAAGAGACCCAGTACTTC. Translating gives CASSQDRTSVYQETQYF.

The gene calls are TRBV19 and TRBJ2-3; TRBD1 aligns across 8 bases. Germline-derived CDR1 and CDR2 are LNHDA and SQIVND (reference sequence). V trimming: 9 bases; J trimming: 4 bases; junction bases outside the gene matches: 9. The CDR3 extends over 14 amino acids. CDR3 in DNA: TGTGCCAGCGCTCCGGGACAGGCATCAGATACGCAGTATTTT. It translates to CASAPGQASDTQYF.

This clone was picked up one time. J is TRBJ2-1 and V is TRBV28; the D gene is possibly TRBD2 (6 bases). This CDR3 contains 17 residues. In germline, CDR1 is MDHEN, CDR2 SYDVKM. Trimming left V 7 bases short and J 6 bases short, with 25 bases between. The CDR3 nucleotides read TGTGCCAGCAACTCCGCCCGGGAGCGGTTAAGGGGCAATGAGCAGTTCTTC. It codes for CASNSARERLRGNEQFF.

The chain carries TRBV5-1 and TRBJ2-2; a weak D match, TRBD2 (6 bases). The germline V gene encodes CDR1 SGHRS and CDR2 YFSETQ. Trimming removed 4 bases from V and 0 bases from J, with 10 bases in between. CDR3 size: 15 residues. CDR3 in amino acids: CASSLDYPNTGELFF. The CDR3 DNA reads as TGCGCCAGCAGCCTGGACTACCCGAACACCGGGGAGCTGTTTTTT.

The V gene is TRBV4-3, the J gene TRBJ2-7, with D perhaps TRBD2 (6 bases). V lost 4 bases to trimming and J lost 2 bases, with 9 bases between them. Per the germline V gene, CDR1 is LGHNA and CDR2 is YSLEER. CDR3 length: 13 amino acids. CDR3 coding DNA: TGCGCCAGCAGCCCACTAGCTCCCTACGAGCAGTACTTC. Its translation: CASSPLAPYEQYF.

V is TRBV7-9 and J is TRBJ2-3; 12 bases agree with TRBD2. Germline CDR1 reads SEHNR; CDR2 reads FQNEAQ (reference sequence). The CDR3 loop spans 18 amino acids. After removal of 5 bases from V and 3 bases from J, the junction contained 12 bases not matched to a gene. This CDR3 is CASSRTSGDLLSTDTQYF. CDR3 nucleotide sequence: TGTGCCAGCAGCCGGACTAGCGGGGACTTACTATCAACAGATACGCAGTATTTT.

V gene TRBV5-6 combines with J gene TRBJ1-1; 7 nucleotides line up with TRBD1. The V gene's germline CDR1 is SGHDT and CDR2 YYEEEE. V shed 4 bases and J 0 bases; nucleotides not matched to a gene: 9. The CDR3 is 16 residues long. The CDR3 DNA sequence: TGTGCCAGCAGCCCGTCCCGGGACAGCCTGAACACTGAAGCTTTCTTT. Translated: CASSPSRDSLNTEAFF.

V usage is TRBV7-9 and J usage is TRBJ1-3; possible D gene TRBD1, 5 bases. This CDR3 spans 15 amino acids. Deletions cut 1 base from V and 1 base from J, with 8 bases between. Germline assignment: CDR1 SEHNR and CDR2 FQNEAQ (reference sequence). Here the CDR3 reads CASSLVGVSGNTIYF. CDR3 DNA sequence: TGTGCCAGCAGCTTAGTGGGGGTTTCTGGAAACACCATATATTTT. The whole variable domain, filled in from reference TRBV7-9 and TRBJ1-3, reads DTGVSQNPRHKITKRGQNVTFRCDPISEHNRLYWYRQTLGQGPEFLTYFQNEAQLEKSRLLSDRFSAERPKGSFSTLEIQRTEQGDSAMYLCASSLVGVSGNTIYFGEGSWLTVV.

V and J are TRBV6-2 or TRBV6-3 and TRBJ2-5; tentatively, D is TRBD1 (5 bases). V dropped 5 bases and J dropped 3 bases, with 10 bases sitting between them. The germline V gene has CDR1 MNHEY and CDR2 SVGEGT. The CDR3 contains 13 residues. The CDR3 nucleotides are TGTGCCAGCAGTCCCGTAGGGGAAGAGACCCAGTACTTC. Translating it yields CASSPVGEETQYF.

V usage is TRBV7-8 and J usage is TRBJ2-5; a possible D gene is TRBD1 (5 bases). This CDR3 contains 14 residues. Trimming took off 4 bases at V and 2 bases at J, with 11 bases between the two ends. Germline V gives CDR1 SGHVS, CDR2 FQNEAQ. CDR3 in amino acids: CASSSGQVQETQYF. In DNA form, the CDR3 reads TGTGCCAGCAGCTCAGGACAAGTACAAGAGACCCAGTACTTC.

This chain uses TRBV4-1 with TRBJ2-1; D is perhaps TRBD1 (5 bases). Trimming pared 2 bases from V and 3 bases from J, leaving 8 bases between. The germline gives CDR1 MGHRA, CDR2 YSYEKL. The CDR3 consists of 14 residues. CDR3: CASSQIGDYNEQFF. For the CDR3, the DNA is TGCGCCAGCAGCCAAATAGGGGACTACAATGAGCAGTTCTTC.

This chain's CDR3 is CASSLTQPYEQYF. In DNA form, the CDR3 reads TGTGCCAGCAGTTTGACACAGCCATACGAGCAGTACTTC. The chain employs TRBV6-5 and TRBJ2-7; no definite D call. V was clipped by 4 bases and J by 4 bases, with 11 bases between them. The CDR3 consists of 13 residues. Germline CDR1 and CDR2: MNHEY and SVGAGI.

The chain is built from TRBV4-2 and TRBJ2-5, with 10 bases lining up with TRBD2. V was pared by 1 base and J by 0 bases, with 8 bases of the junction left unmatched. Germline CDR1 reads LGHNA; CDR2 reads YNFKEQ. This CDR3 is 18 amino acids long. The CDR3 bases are TGTGCCAGCAGCCAAGGAACAACCGGGACTAGCGACCAAGAGACCCAGTACTTC. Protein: CASSQGTTGTSDQETQYF.

CDR3 sequence: CASSAISGLRYNEQFF. As DNA, the CDR3 is TGTGCCAGCAGCGCGATCAGCGGACTGAGATACAATGAGCAGTTCTTC. The rearrangement uses TRBV14 and TRBJ2-1; perhaps TRBD2 as D (5 bases). There are 16 residues in the CDR3. The ends were cut back, 5 bases at V and 4 bases at J, with 18 bases in the middle. Germline V gene lookup returns CDR1 SGHDN and CDR2 FVKESK.

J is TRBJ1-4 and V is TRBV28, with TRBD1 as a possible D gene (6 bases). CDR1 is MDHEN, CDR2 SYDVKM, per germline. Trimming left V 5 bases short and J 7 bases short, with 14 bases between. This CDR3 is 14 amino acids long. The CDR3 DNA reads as TGTGCCAGCAGTCTTGGGGGCGGTGGTGAAAAACTGTTTTTT. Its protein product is CASSLGGGGEKLFF.

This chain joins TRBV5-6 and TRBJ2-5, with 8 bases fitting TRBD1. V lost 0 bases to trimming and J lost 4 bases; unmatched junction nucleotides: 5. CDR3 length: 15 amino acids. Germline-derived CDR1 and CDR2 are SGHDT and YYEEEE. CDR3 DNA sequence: TGTGCCAGCAGCTTGGTGGACAGGGACGGAGAGACCCAGTACTTC. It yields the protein CASSLVDRDGETQYF.